The 26 T cell receptor beta chains below come from one sample, sequenced in a study of stem cell transplantation in POMP-related autoinflammatory disease (dated by TCRdb to the early 2020s). The library came from the immunoSEQ multiplex PCR assay. Here the immuneACCESS table is served through TCRdb, limited to in-frame sequences with V and J called. Missing clones are a known gap in these copies; in checked studies unresolved V genes cover under half, and the rest lacks a known reason. The sample yields tens of thousands of clones; more than 75% were counted once. The ten largest clonotypes hold 0.5% to 0.85% of the sample. The sample's time point label, decoded: after hematopoietic stem cell transplant. The sequenced sample was CD4+ T cells from PBMCs, obtained after stem cell transplantation. These TCRs come from a human patient with POMP-related autoinflammation and immune dysregulation (PRAID). Following a transplant, some T cells may be graft donor cells, not patient cells.

This chain uses TRBV10-2 with TRBJ2-1; D not resolved. The CDR3 loop spans 10 amino acids. Germline CDR1 WSHSY, CDR2 SAAADI. Between the trimmed V and J ends, which lost 0 bases and 10 bases, there was a span of 1 base. The CDR3 DNA is TGCGCCAGCAGTGAGTCGGAGCAGTTCTTC. This translates into CASSESEQFF.

The chain links TRBV5-1 to TRBJ2-7; a weak D match, TRBD1 (6 bases). Germline-derived CDR1 and CDR2 are SGHRS and YFSETQ. V was clipped by 1 base and J by 4 bases, with 15 bases between them. The CDR3 extends over 15 amino acids. This chain's CDR3 is CASSLSSTGIYEQYF. CDR3 coding DNA: TGCGCCAGCAGCTTGAGTTCTACAGGGATATACGAGCAGTACTTC.

CDR3: CASSLSGVHTDTQYF. The CDR3 region has the DNA TGTGCCAGCAGCCTTTCGGGGGTCCACACAGATACGCAGTATTTT. This chain links TRBV6-5 with TRBJ2-3; D might be TRBD2 (6 bases). Germline CDR1 MNHEY, CDR2 SVGAGI. This CDR3 spans 15 amino acids. The ends were cut back, 6 bases at V and 2 bases at J, with 15 bases in the middle.

The chain links TRBV19 to TRBJ2-3, with 7 nucleotides matching TRBD2. The CDR3 totals 14 residues. Germline CDR1 is LNHDA and CDR2 is SQIVND (reference sequence). The V gene end was trimmed by 7 bases and the J gene end by 3 bases; junction bases not matched to a gene: 7. The CDR3 DNA sequence: TGTGCCAGTACGAGGAGCGGGACGACAGATACGCAGTATTTT. Encoded protein: CASTRSGTTDTQYF.

CDR3 sequence: CASSNRAAGTGELFF. The CDR3 bases are TGTGCCAGTAGTAACCGGGCCGCGGGCACCGGGGAGCTGTTTTTT. The rearrangement links TRBV19 to TRBJ2-2; perhaps TRBD2 as D (5 bases). This CDR3 spans 15 amino acids. V was clipped by 4 bases and J by 4 bases, with 13 bases between them. The germline CDR1 and CDR2 sequences are LNHDA and SQIVND (reference sequence).

The chain employs TRBV5-1 and TRBJ2-5; 7 nucleotides align to TRBD2. V dropped 4 bases and J dropped 4; count of bases not matched to a gene: 10. This CDR3 comprises 15 residues. The germline gives CDR1 SGHRS, CDR2 YFSETQ. The CDR3 coding sequence is TGCGCCAGCAGCCTCAGCCTAGGGAGGGTAGAGACCCAGTACTTC. It encodes CASSLSLGRVETQYF.

The chain employs TRBV18 and TRBJ2-5; the match to TRBD2 covers 12 bases. Germline lookup yields CDR1 KGHSH and CDR2 LQKENI. The CDR3 length is 15 residues. V shed 3 bases and J 5 bases; nucleotides not matched to a gene: 4. CDR3 bases: TGTGCCAGCTCACCCTGGACTAGCGGGATGGAGACCCAGTACTTC. It encodes CASSPWTSGMETQYF.

This chain links TRBV2 with TRBJ1-5, with a possible D match to TRBD1 (6 bases). Trimming pared 6 bases from V and 3 bases from J, leaving 9 bases between. In germline, CDR1 is SNHLY, CDR2 FYNNEI. This CDR3 is built from 13 residues. CDR3 in amino acids: CASRAGANQPQHF. The CDR3 coding sequence is TGTGCCAGCAGGGCAGGGGCCAATCAGCCCCAGCATTTT.

The gene calls are TRBV5-5 and TRBJ2-5; 7 bases map to TRBD2. This CDR3 has 15 amino acids. Germline values: CDR1 SGHKS, CDR2 YYEKEE (reference sequence). V was clipped by 6 bases and J by 5 bases; unmatched bases: 13. DNA for the CDR3: TGTGCCAGCACCCTGGGGGGAGGGCCGGGGGAGACCCAGTACTTC. This translates into CASTLGGGPGETQYF.

The gene calls are TRBV5-4 and TRBJ2-3; the D gene is possibly TRBD2 (5 bases). This CDR3 is built from 15 residues. Germline V gives CDR1 SGHNT, CDR2 YYREEE (reference sequence). V lost 4 bases to trimming and J lost 0 bases, with 12 bases between them. CDR3 sequence (DNA): TGTGCCAGCAGCATCAGCGGAGTTAGCACAGATACGCAGTATTTT. It encodes CASSISGVSTDTQYF.

The rearrangement joins TRBV4-1 to TRBJ2-2; no clear D gene. This CDR3 is 12 amino acids long. Per the germline V gene, CDR1 is MGHRA and CDR2 is YSYEKL. The V end lost 2 bases, the J end lost 8 bases, and 6 bases lay between the germline ends. The CDR3: CASSQRVGELFF. The CDR3 coding sequence is TGCGCCAGCAGCCAACGGGTAGGGGAGCTGTTTTTT.

The CDR3 region is CASSTAYNSPLHF. CDR3 in DNA: TGTGCCAGCAGTACAGCATATAATTCACCCCTCCACTTT. The chain couples TRBV28 to TRBJ1-6; no clear D. Germline V gene data show CDR1 as MDHEN and CDR2 as SYDVKM. V lost 5 bases and J lost 4, with 6 bases in between. The CDR3 has 13 amino acids. Variable domain in full (rest from reference TRBV28 and TRBJ1-6): DVKVTQSSRYLVKRTGEKVFLECVQDMDHENMFWYRQDPGLGLRLIYFSYDVKMKEKGDIPEGYSVSREKKERFSLILESASTNQTSMYLCASSTAYNSPLHFGNGTRLTVT.

The chain is built from TRBV5-1 and TRBJ2-5; D is perhaps TRBD2 (6 bases). V was cut by 5 bases and J by 1 base, with 12 bases left in between. The CDR3 runs to 14 residues. Germline assignment: CDR1 SGHRS and CDR2 YFSETQ. As DNA, the CDR3 is TGCGCCAGCAGGACGGGGGTTGGCCAAGAGACCCAGTACTTC. Its translation is CASRTGVGQETQYF.

The CDR3 bases are TGTGCCAGCAGCCTATACGGGGCCAACGTCCTGACTTTC. Translation: CASSLYGANVLTF. This chain joins TRBV14 and TRBJ2-6; D not certain. The CDR3 totals 13 residues. V shed 4 bases and J shed 4 bases, with 5 bases lying between them. The germline CDR1 and CDR2 sequences are SGHDN and FVKESK.

This sequence joins TRBV27 and TRBJ1-1; D unclear. V was trimmed by 1 base and J by 4 bases, leaving 7 bases between them. The CDR3 is 13 amino acids. Germline V gives CDR1 MNHEY, CDR2 SMNVEV (reference sequence). The CDR3 DNA follows: TGTGCCAGCAGTTTATATGGAGGCACTGAAGCTTTCTTT. It is translated as CASSLYGGTEAFF.

This sequence joins TRBV5-4 and TRBJ2-7, with TRBD2 identical over 10 bases. The CDR3 is made up of 14 amino acids. Germline trimming cut 4 bases from V and 4 bases from J; bases unmatched to any gene: 5. CDR1 and CDR2 (germline): SGHNT, YYREEE (reference sequence). CDR3 DNA: TGTGCCAGCAGCGTAGCGGGAGGCCAGTACGAGCAGTACTTC. It yields the protein CASSVAGGQYEQYF.

The chain combines TRBV5-1 with TRBJ1-1; 10 nucleotides match TRBD1. Germline V lookup: CDR1 SGHRS, CDR2 YFSETQ. The CDR3 is 14 amino acids. Trimming removed 4 bases from V and 1 base from J; junction bases left unmatched: 1. This CDR3 is CASSGQGGNTEAFF. CDR3 bases: TGCGCCAGCAGCGGACAGGGGGGGAACACTGAAGCTTTCTTT.

This chain joins TRBV28 and TRBJ1-3; 10 nucleotides match TRBD1. The CDR3 length is 16 residues. Germline assignment: CDR1 MDHEN and CDR2 SYDVKM. Trimming removed 5 bases from V and 4 bases from J; junction bases left unmatched: 8. CDR3 region: CASSPGTGVIGNTIYF. CDR3 DNA sequence: TGTGCCAGCAGTCCTGGGACAGGGGTAATCGGAAACACCATATATTTT. Drawing the rest from reference TRBV28 and TRBJ1-3, the complete variable domain is DVKVTQSSRYLVKRTGEKVFLECVQDMDHENMFWYRQDPGLGLRLIYFSYDVKMKEKGDIPEGYSVSREKKERFSLILESASTNQTSMYLCASSPGTGVIGNTIYFGEGSWLTVV.

The rearrangement joins TRBV14 to TRBJ2-1, with D unresolved. V was pared by 4 bases and J by 4 bases, with 8 bases between. The germline gives CDR1 SGHDN, CDR2 FVKESK. This CDR3 spans 13 amino acids. The CDR3 nucleotides read TGTGCCAGCAGCCGAACACAGTACAATGAGCAGTTCTTC. This encodes CASSRTQYNEQFF. The full variable domain, rest sourced from reference TRBV14 and TRBJ2-1, is EAGVTQFPSHSVIEKGQTVTLRCDPISGHDNLYWYRRVMGKEIKFLLHFVKESKQDESGMPNNRFLAERTGGTYSTLKVQPAELEDSGVYFCASSRTQYNEQFFGPGTRLTVL.

J is TRBJ1-1 and V is TRBV5-1, with D perhaps TRBD1 (6 bases). CDR1 SGHRS and CDR2 YFSETQ come from the germline V gene. The CDR3 consists of 14 residues. The CDR3 coding sequence is TGCTCATCACAACCCGGACAGCGAGACACTGAAGCTTTCTTT. Amino acids: CSSQPGQRDTEAFF.

This chain links TRBV19 with TRBJ2-3; the D gene is possibly TRBD2 (5 bases). Trimming shortened V by 9 bases and J by 0 bases, and 13 bases separated the two germline ends. CDR1 is LNHDA, CDR2 SQIVND, per germline (reference sequence). This CDR3 has 14 residues. DNA for the CDR3: TGTGCCAGCCAGGACTGGACTAGCACAGATACGCAGTATTTT. It translates to CASQDWTSTDTQYF.

The chain is built from TRBV4-1 and TRBJ1-4; D is unclear. CDR3 length equals 14 residues. Trimming cost V 2 bases and J 8 bases, with 12 bases left between them. Germline V gene data show CDR1 as MGHRA and CDR2 as YSYEKL. As DNA, the CDR3 is TGCGCCAGCAGCCAACCGTCTCGATACGAAAAACTGTTTTTT. It encodes CASSQPSRYEKLFF.

This chain links TRBV7-2 with TRBJ1-5; unclear D gene. Germline V CDR1 and CDR2: SGHTA, FQGNSA. Trimming took 8 bases from V and 5 from J, leaving 13 bases between them. The CDR3 covers 13 residues. This CDR3 reads CASGVKRDQPQHF. The CDR3 DNA reads as TGTGCCAGCGGGGTTAAAAGGGATCAGCCCCAGCATTTT.

The chain combines TRBV6-1 with TRBJ1-1; maybe TRBD1 (5 bases). This CDR3 is 14 amino acids long. Per germline, CDR1 MNHNS and CDR2 SASEGT. Deletions cut 5 bases from V and 1 base from J, with 11 bases between. The CDR3 nucleotides are TGTGCCAGCAGTTATCCGACAGCGAACACTGAAGCTTTCTTT. Protein product: CASSYPTANTEAFF.

This chain links TRBV7-9 with TRBJ1-2, with D unclear. The V gene's germline CDR1 is SEHNR and CDR2 FQNEAQ (reference sequence). V gave up 5 bases and J gave up 0 bases, with 7 bases separating them. The CDR3 contains 13 residues. CDR3 sequence (DNA): TGTGCCAGCAGCCCCACTCCTAACTATGGCTACACCTTC. As protein: CASSPTPNYGYTF.

The chain links TRBV5-6 to TRBJ2-2; TRBD2 matches 10 bases. Per the germline V gene, CDR1 is SGHDT and CDR2 is YYEEEE. This CDR3 is 17 amino acids long. V was pared by 0 bases and J by 2 bases, with 4 bases of the junction left unmatched. The CDR3 DNA reads TGTGCCAGCAGCTTGGCTGGACTAGCGGATAACACCGGGGAGCTGTTTTTT. Translating it yields CASSLAGLADNTGELFF.